This record looks at one T cell receptor (beta chain) sequence and its context. The table lists this clonotype with many counts. This receptor's antigen is unknown. Base qualities are not provided; no much larger clone lies one nucleotide away. Spanning cysteine to phenylalanine, the CDR3 consists of 12 amino acids. Of all the DNA, just the CDR3 is kept, 36 bases in frame from base 1. Relative to germline, V is 0 bases shorter and J is 5 bases shorter, with 4 bases between their ends. According to the germline V gene, CDR1 reads KGHSY and CDR2 reads FQNENV. The data stem from a study of CD8+CD57+ T cells in acquired aplastic anemia (dated by TCRdb to the late 2010s). Background for the entire study: A mean of 3.2 ug of DNA, ranging from about 0.19 to 30 ug, was extracted from sorted CD4+ and CD8+ cells. A CD8+CD57+ expansion meant a frequency higher than the mean frequency seen in healthy subjects. Overall results and qualifications from the work: About 30 CD8+ CDR3 sequences were found to be shared between patients and controls, but these sequences appeared to be highly expressed in patients and within the immunodominant clones of the patients. Patients and healthy controls showed no significant difference in CD8+ Simpson's diversity (P=0.060).

TCR beta VDJ combination and CDR3 sequence profiling used genomic DNA as the template. An Illumina HiSeq 2000 was used for TCR repertoire sequencing. In the source study's methods: Repertoires were assessed using TRBV/TRBJ rearrangement plots, CDR3 size and DJ length profiles, and Simpson's diversity index. Whichever DNA sequence was most abundant in the deep sequencing data was defined as the immunodominant clone. CDR3 amino acid sequences were screened for sharing across subjects and were compared with published repertoires and the VDJdb database. TCRdb reprocessed the public reads (quality trimming at Q25 with fastp, clone calling with MiXCR) and kept in-frame beta chains. CDR3 protein duplicates are merged, each entry listing the most common genes and DNA. TCRdb's processing, not the study's, gives the V and J calls here. Within this sample are 200,000 to 250,000 distinct CDR3 sequences, with roughly 50% of them counted one time only. The ten largest clones add up to nearly 20% of the sample.

Patients chosen for sequencing had shown expansion of CD8+CD57+ cells by flow cytometry. Every patient had severe acquired aplastic anemia, diagnosed using the International Study of Aplastic Anemia and Agranulocytosis and Camitta criteria. No patient had received any therapy when blood was sampled. TCR repertoires of sorted CD4+ and CD8+ blood T cells from severe aplastic anemia patients and healthy subjects were deep-sequenced in the study. Patients were enrolled in the USA under clinicaltrials.gov protocols 00001620, 01623167, 00001397, 00071045, 00081523 and 00961064. Ficoll-Paque density gradient centrifugation was used to isolate peripheral blood mononuclear cells. Before DNA was extracted, CD4+ and CD8+ T cells were sorted using either FACS or magnetic beads.

Sequenced: sorted CD4+, CD8+, or CD8+CD57+ T cells (not recorded which) from PBMCs. Recombination connected TRBV16 to TRBJ2-5; no D segment can be confidently identified. The origin of this receptor is a human donor with aplastic anemia. The CDR3 amino acid sequence is: CASSQSAETQYF. The DNA sequence follows: TGTGCCAGCAGCCAATCGGCCGAGACCCAGTACTTC.